Presented here are 28 T cell receptor beta chains from one specimen sequenced in a study of long-term antiretroviral therapy in people with HIV. Run at survey level, the immunoSEQ assay was version v3.0. Only in-frame clones appear in the TCRdb table, and some are missing; sequencing was by immunoSEQ multiplex PCR. There are 19,000 or so clones in the sample; about 80% occur only once, and about 10% lies in the top ten. The input for sequencing was unsorted PBMCs, taken 0.2 years after starting antiretroviral therapy. Every receptor here comes from a woman aged 40 to 50 with HIV.

V and J are TRBV6-5 and TRBJ2-1; TRBD1 matches 7 bases. The V segment lost 2 bases and the J segment 2 bases; nucleotides outside the gene matches: 3. Germline V lookup: CDR1 MNHEY, CDR2 SVGAGI. The CDR3 consists of 15 residues. CDR3 in DNA: TGTGCCAGCAGTTACGGACAGGCCACCTACAATGAGCAGTTCTTC. Amino acid sequence: CASSYGQATYNEQFF.

J is TRBJ2-1 and V is TRBV7-9; D unclear. Trimming pared 0 bases from V and 4 bases from J, leaving 7 bases between. CDR1 and CDR2 from the germline V gene are SEHNR and FQNEAQ (reference sequence). The CDR3 loop spans 14 amino acids. CDR3 amino acids: CASSLADTYNEQFF. DNA for the CDR3: TGTGCCAGCAGCTTAGCGGATACATACAATGAGCAGTTCTTC.

The chain links TRBV11-2 to TRBJ2-5, with 12 bases that match TRBD1. After removal of 5 bases from V and 4 bases from J, the junction contained 5 bases not matched to a gene. Germline V gives CDR1 SGHAT, CDR2 FQNNGV. The CDR3 sequence is 15 residues long. Written as DNA, the CDR3 is TGTGCCAGCAGCCCGGGACAGGGGGCGAGAGAGACCCAGTACTTC. Encoded protein: CASSPGQGARETQYF.

This clone was found once. The V call is TRBV18, the J call TRBJ2-2; 8 bases fit TRBD2. The CDR3 loop spans 15 amino acids. V lost 4 bases and J lost 8; bases outside the gene matches: 9. The germline V gene encodes CDR1 KGHSH and CDR2 LQKENI. The CDR3 sequence: CASSRAGVLPGELFF. The CDR3 coding sequence is TGTGCCAGCTCACGAGCGGGAGTATTACCAGGGGAGCTGTTTTTT.

The chain employs TRBV11-2 and TRBJ1-2; no firm D call. Germline CDR1 is SGHAT and CDR2 is FQNNGV. The CDR3 sequence is 13 residues long. V was shortened by 6 bases and J by 5 bases, with 13 bases between the two germline ends. CDR3 amino acids: CASRSGSGYGYTF. The CDR3 DNA reads TGTGCCAGCAGGAGCGGCAGCGGGTATGGCTACACCTTC.

This clone is categorized as medium-sized (0.01 to 0.1%). V and J are TRBV19 and TRBJ1-1, with D perhaps matching TRBD1 (5 bases). CDR1 is LNHDA and CDR2 is SQIVND in the germline V gene (reference sequence). Trimming pared 7 bases from V and 1 base from J, leaving 10 bases between. The CDR3 consists of 13 residues. The CDR3 protein is CASKVGQNTEAFF. CDR3 DNA sequence: TGTGCCAGTAAGGTAGGACAGAACACTGAAGCTTTCTTT.

V and J are TRBV6-1 and TRBJ1-1, with D possibly TRBD1 on 5 matching bases. CDR1 and CDR2 from the germline V gene are MNHNS and SASEGT. Trimming shortened V by 5 bases and J by 10 bases, and 11 bases separated the two germline ends. CDR3 length: 11 residues. CDR3 bases: TGTGCCAGCAGTCTGACAGCTAGAGCTTTCTTT. Its protein is CASSLTARAFF.

In its sample, this clone is medium-sized. The chain recombines TRBV7-9 with TRBJ2-7, with 7 bases fitting TRBD1. The germline CDR1 and CDR2 sequences are SEHNR and FQNEAQ (reference sequence). With V trimmed by 5 bases and J by 3 bases, 7 bases remained unmatched. The CDR3 totals 14 residues. The CDR3 DNA sequence: TGTGCCAGCAGCGCAAGACAGGGCGGCTACGAGCAGTACTTC. The encoded protein is CASSARQGGYEQYF.

V gene TRBV21-1 combines with J gene TRBJ1-2. TRBV21-1 corresponds to a pseudogene. The CDR3 is made up of 10 amino acids. Written as DNA, the CDR3 is TGTGCCAGCAGAAGCCAGATTGCCGCGTTC. As protein: CASRSQIAAF.

Notes on this clone: The germline gene is not matched at one end of the junction; a read error may be the cause. The chain links TRBV7-9 to TRBJ2-7; 7 bases map to TRBD1. CDR3 length: 10 residues. The germline V gene encodes CDR1 SEHNR and CDR2 FQNEAQ (reference sequence). This CDR3 reads CASSLRQGLF. The CDR3 DNA sequence: TGTGCCAGCAGCCTGAGACAGGGTCTCTTC.

The gene calls are TRBV9 and TRBJ1-3; D call uncertain. Trimming took 2 bases from V and 3 from J, leaving 6 bases between them. CDR1 and CDR2 from the germline V gene are SGDLS and YYNGEE. The CDR3 extends over 13 amino acids. CDR3 coding DNA: TGTGCCAGCAGCGTTGAGAGTGGAAACACCATATATTTT. It codes for CASSVESGNTIYF.

The chain combines TRBV5-1 with TRBJ1-1; D not resolved. The CDR3 contains 14 residues. V was cut by 2 bases and J by 5 bases, with 13 bases left in between. Germline CDR1 and CDR2: SGHRS and YFSETQ. CDR3 amino acids: CASSFQAAETEAFF. The CDR3 coding sequence is TGCGCCAGCAGCTTCCAGGCGGCGGAGACTGAAGCTTTCTTT.

The chain combines TRBV19 with TRBJ2-1, with D perhaps assigned TRBD1 or TRBD2 (5 bases each). Germline CDR1 reads LNHDA; CDR2 reads SQIVND (reference sequence). Trimming removed 1 base at V and 0 bases at J, with 7 bases between. CDR3 length: 15 residues. The CDR3 spells CASSIAGPSYNEQFF. In DNA form, the CDR3 reads TGTGCCAGTAGTATAGCGGGGCCCTCCTACAATGAGCAGTTCTTC.

The rearrangement links TRBV10-1 to TRBJ1-1; D might be TRBD1 (5 bases). From germline, CDR1 is WNHNN and CDR2 SYGVQD (reference sequence). The CDR3 is made up of 14 amino acids. Trimming left V 2 bases short and J 7 bases short, with 14 bases between. Here the CDR3 reads CASSEEGFRGEAFF. The CDR3 region has the DNA TGCGCCAGCAGTGAGGAGGGGTTCCGTGGTGAAGCTTTCTTT.

The V call is TRBV28, the J call TRBJ2-6; D gene unclear. The germline gives CDR1 MDHEN, CDR2 SYDVKM. V lost 4 bases to trimming and J lost 8 bases, with 3 bases between them. CDR3 size: 11 residues. The CDR3 loop reads CASSSTNVLTF. CDR3 coding DNA: TGTGCCAGCAGTTCGACCAACGTCCTGACTTTC.

This clone was observed a few times. This chain links TRBV15 with TRBJ2-7, with D perhaps assigned TRBD1 or TRBD2 (5 bases each). Germline assignment: CDR1 LNHNV and CDR2 YYDKDF (reference sequence). V lost 0 bases, J lost 2 bases, and 8 bases lay in between. The CDR3 covers 14 residues. The CDR3 sequence: CATSRDVGPYEQYF. The CDR3 DNA reads as TGTGCCACCAGCAGAGATGTGGGACCCTACGAGCAGTACTTC.

The chain joins TRBV5-5 to TRBJ2-3; D is possibly TRBD1 (5 bases). The V end was cut by 4 bases, the J end by 1 base, with 16 bases between. There are 16 residues in the CDR3. Germline V lookup: CDR1 SGHKS, CDR2 YYEKEE (reference sequence). The CDR3 spells CASSAISGLGTDTQYF. As DNA, the CDR3 is TGTGCCAGCAGCGCCATCTCAGGGCTGGGCACAGATACGCAGTATTTT. The full variable domain, rest sourced from reference TRBV5-5 and TRBJ2-3, is DAGVTQSPTHLIKTRGQQVTLRCSPISGHKSVSWYQQVLGQGPQFIFQYYEKEERGRGNFPDRFSARQFPNYSSELNVNALLLGDSALYLCASSAISGLGTDTQYFGPGTRLTVL.

V usage is TRBV11-2 and J usage is TRBJ2-5; the match to TRBD1 covers 9 bases. J lost 0 bases, V lost 4 bases, and 3 bases had no gene match. CDR1 is SGHAT, CDR2 FQNNGV, per germline. The CDR3 spans 15 residues. DNA of the CDR3: TGTGCCAGCAGCTCCGGGACAGGGAACCAAGAGACCCAGTACTTC. Encoded protein: CASSSGTGNQETQYF.

This clone was seen just once. This rearrangement joins TRBV19 to TRBJ1-1; D might be TRBD1 (5 bases). V was cut by 4 bases and J by 3 bases, with 15 bases left in between. This CDR3 contains 15 residues. The germline V gene has CDR1 LNHDA and CDR2 SQIVND (reference sequence). The CDR3 here is CASSRWGSADTEAFF. Here the CDR3 DNA reads TGTGCCAGTAGTAGGTGGGGGTCGGCGGACACTGAAGCTTTCTTT.

The rearrangement joins TRBV5-6 to TRBJ2-5; no definite D call. This CDR3 region has 13 residues. V was clipped by 5 bases and J by 1 base, with 9 bases between them. The germline CDR1 and CDR2 sequences are SGHDT and YYEEEE. The CDR3 here is CASSDILQETQYF. As DNA, the CDR3 is TGTGCCAGCAGTGACATACTCCAAGAGACCCAGTACTTC.

The chain links TRBV11-2 to TRBJ2-2; 8 positions match TRBD2. The germline V gene has CDR1 SGHAT and CDR2 FQNNGV. Germline trimming cut 5 bases from V and 2 bases from J; bases unmatched to any gene: 7. The CDR3 is 16 residues long. In DNA, the CDR3 is TGTGCCAGCAGCCCTCCCGGGAGGGGAAACACCGGGGAGCTGTTTTTT. Encoded protein: CASSPPGRGNTGELFF.

The V call is TRBV7-9, the J call TRBJ2-7; a weak D match, TRBD2 (6 bases). Germline CDR1 SEHNR, CDR2 FQNEAQ (reference sequence). The V end lost 5 bases, the J end lost 4 bases, and 18 bases lay between the germline ends. This CDR3 contains 15 residues. The DNA for the CDR3 is TGTGCCAGCAGCCCCGGAGTTAGCGGATCTTACGAGCAGTACTTC. Translation gives CASSPGVSGSYEQYF.

The V call is TRBV9, the J call TRBJ2-2; D gene uncertain. Germline values: CDR1 SGDLS, CDR2 YYNGEE. Trimming shortened V by 0 bases and J by 7 bases, and 10 bases separated the two germline ends. The CDR3 spans 14 residues. CDR3 sequence (DNA): TGTGCCAGCAGCGTAGCTAGATGGGGCGGGGAGCTGTTTTTT. It specifies CASSVARWGGELFF.

The genes are TRBV9 and TRBJ2-5; D might be TRBD2 (6 bases). The CDR3 runs 14 residues. CDR1 is SGDLS and CDR2 is YYNGEE in the germline V gene. Trimming pared 3 bases from V and 9 bases from J, leaving 18 bases between. The CDR3 DNA sequence: TGTGCCAGCAGCGCAACGGGACTCCAGGCGGCCCAGTACTTC. Its protein product is CASSATGLQAAQYF.

The chain has TRBV21-1 and TRBJ2-7; the table's D call, TRBD2, was not checked against the DNA. TRBV21-1 constitutes a pseudogene. The CDR3 contains 12 residues. CDR3 DNA: TGTGCCACGGGGAATCCCCGGGGCGAGCAGTACTTC. It translates to CATGNPRGEQYF.

The rearrangement uses TRBV10-2 and TRBJ1-2; a weak D match, TRBD1 (5 bases). The CDR3 consists of 12 residues. CDR1 and CDR2 from the germline V gene are WSHSY and SAAADI. The V end was cut by 6 bases, the J end by 3 bases, with 8 bases between. Written as DNA, the CDR3 is TGCGCCAGCAGAGGGGACGACTATGGCTACACCTTC. It specifies CASRGDDYGYTF.

This rearrangement joins TRBV18 to TRBJ2-5; 11 nucleotides agree with TRBD2. CDR1 and CDR2 (germline): KGHSH, LQKENI. Trimming at V came to 3 bases and at J to 5 bases, leaving 11 bases not matched to a gene. The length of the CDR3 is 17 residues. The CDR3 spells CASSPSIGTSGAETQYF. CDR3 in DNA: TGTGCCAGCTCACCGTCTATAGGGACTAGCGGAGCGGAGACCCAGTACTTC.

The chain recombines TRBV5-1 with TRBJ2-5; D gene uncertain. V lost 0 bases to trimming and J lost 2 bases, with 5 bases between them. The CDR3 is made up of 13 amino acids. The germline V gene has CDR1 SGHRS and CDR2 YFSETQ. CDR3 region: CASSLGPQETQYF. CDR3 nucleotides: TGCGCCAGCAGCTTGGGCCCGCAAGAGACCCAGTACTTC.